Presented here are 27 T cell receptor beta chains from one specimen sequenced in a study of blood T cell repertoires in COVID-19. Profiled with immunoSEQ multiplex PCR; TCRdb holds only in-frame clones, not every one. The sample consists of approximately 150,000 clones, roughly 84% of them appearing once. The sequencing input was peripheral blood. All receptors come from a man aged 60 to 69 with acute or convalescent COVID-19.

The gene calls are TRBV3-1 (or the pseudogene TRBV3-2) and TRBJ2-7; a weak D match, TRBD2 (6 bases). Germline V gene sequence: CDR1 LGHDT, CDR2 YNNKEL (reference sequence). V lost 2 bases to trimming and J lost 3 bases, with 20 bases between them. The CDR3 consists of 17 residues. CDR3 region: CASSQRGKAGTRYEQYF. Here the CDR3 DNA reads TGTGCCAGCAGCCAACGCGGGAAGGCAGGGACTCGCTACGAGCAGTACTTC.

This rearrangement joins TRBV6-5 to TRBJ2-1; D is undetermined. V dropped 0 bases and J dropped 1 base, with 10 bases sitting between them. CDR3 length equals 16 residues. Germline assignment: CDR1 MNHEY and CDR2 SVGAGI. CDR3 DNA: TGTGCCAGCAGTTACTCGCTCCTAGGATCCTACAATGAGCAGTTCTTC. It specifies CASSYSLLGSYNEQFF.

This chain joins TRBV19 and TRBJ2-5, with 8 bases lining up with TRBD1. The V segment lost 7 bases and the J segment 5 bases; nucleotides outside the gene matches: 12. Per the germline V gene, CDR1 is LNHDA and CDR2 is SQIVND (reference sequence). This CDR3 spans 15 amino acids. CDR3 residues: CASNPGTGLPETQYF. CDR3 coding DNA: TGTGCCAGTAACCCAGGGACAGGCCTTCCCGAGACCCAGTACTTC.

The chain recombines TRBV19 with TRBJ1-6; TRBD1 is a possible D gene (5 bases). The germline V gene has CDR1 LNHDA and CDR2 SQIVND (reference sequence). There are 15 residues in the CDR3. The V end was cut by 1 base, the J end by 6 bases, with 10 bases between. CDR3 nucleotide sequence: TGTGCCAGTAGTATAGGCGACAGAATTAATTCACCCCTCCACTTT. Protein product: CASSIGDRINSPLHF.

The chain uses TRBV5-4 and TRBJ1-2; 9 nucleotides align to TRBD1. V was pared by 4 bases and J by 4 bases, with 5 bases of the junction left unmatched. Germline CDR1 reads SGHNT; CDR2 reads YYREEE (reference sequence). This CDR3 has 14 amino acids. DNA for the CDR3: TGTGCCAGCAGCCCGGACAGGGGAGGCTATGGCTACACCTTC. Protein: CASSPDRGGYGYTF.

CDR3 in DNA: TGTGCCAGCAGCCGGGTGGGGGCCCGGGAGCAGTTCTTC. The encoded protein is CASSRVGAREQFF. The V call is TRBV5-6, the J call TRBJ2-1, with D possibly being TRBD1 (6 bases). The V end was cut by 4 bases, the J end by 10 bases, with 15 bases between. The CDR3 sequence is 13 residues long. The germline V gene has CDR1 SGHDT and CDR2 YYEEEE. The full variable domain, rest sourced from reference TRBV5-6 and TRBJ2-1, is DAGVTQSPTHLIKTRGQQVTLRCSPKSGHDTVSWYQQALGQGPQFIFQYYEEEERQRGNFPDRFSGHQFPNYSSELNVNALLLGDSALYLCASSRVGAREQFFGPGTRLTVL.

This clone was counted once. The rearrangement joins TRBV5-1 to TRBJ2-1; 9 positions match TRBD1. J lost 3 bases, V lost 4 bases, and 11 bases had no gene match. Germline values: CDR1 SGHRS, CDR2 YFSETQ. The CDR3 contains 17 residues. CDR3 nucleotides: TGCGCCAGCAGCATGGCGATTGGGGACAGGGACTACAATGAGCAGTTCTTC. Its translation: CASSMAIGDRDYNEQFF.

Only one count was recorded for this clone. The genes are TRBV4-1 and TRBJ1-5; TRBD1 matches at 9 bases. The CDR3 totals 17 residues. CDR1 and CDR2 from the germline V gene are MGHRA and YSYEKL. After removal of 4 bases from V and 3 bases from J, the junction contained 10 bases not matched to a gene. The CDR3 nucleotides are TGCGCCAGCAGCCGGTTACCCGGGACAGGGACCAATCAGCCCCAGCATTTT. Translation: CASSRLPGTGTNQPQHF.

The rearrangement uses TRBV12-3 or TRBV12-4 and TRBJ1-2, with 9 bases that match TRBD1. The CDR3 totals 13 residues. J was trimmed by 6 bases and V by 4 bases; bases with no gene match: 3. CDR3 amino acids: CASSSDRGNGYTF. DNA of the CDR3: TGTGCCAGCAGTTCTGACAGGGGGAATGGCTACACCTTC.

This clone was observed a few times. This chain joins TRBV2 and TRBJ1-1; a possible D gene is TRBD1 (6 bases). Germline V gene sequence: CDR1 SNHLY, CDR2 FYNNEI. CDR3 length: 15 amino acids. Trimming pared 0 bases from V and 3 bases from J, leaving 11 bases between. This CDR3 reads CASSEAGQGYTEAFF. The CDR3, as DNA: TGTGCCAGCAGTGAAGCAGGCCAGGGGTACACTGAAGCTTTCTTT.

The chain uses TRBV9 and TRBJ1-5; D is possibly TRBD1 (5 bases). The CDR3 consists of 17 residues. CDR1 and CDR2 from the germline V gene are SGDLS and YYNGEE. The V end was cut by 0 bases, the J end by 2 bases, with 15 bases between. The CDR3 spells CASSVGSGGQGNQPQHF. The CDR3 coding sequence is TGTGCCAGCAGCGTAGGATCGGGGGGTCAGGGCAATCAGCCCCAGCATTTT. The variable domain in full, completed from reference TRBV9 and TRBJ1-5, reads DSGVTQTPKHLITATGQRVTLRCSPRSGDLSVYWYQQSLDQGLQFLIQYYNGEERAKGNILERFSAQQFPDLHSELNLSSLELGDSALYFCASSVGSGGQGNQPQHFGDGTRLSIL.

The V gene is TRBV12-5, the J gene TRBJ1-5, with 7 bases aligning to TRBD1. The CDR3 totals 16 residues. Trimming cost V 3 bases and J 6 bases; bases outside gene matches: 11. Looked up from germline, CDR1 is LGHNT and CDR2 is FRNRAP. This CDR3 is CASGLYNRGLPQPQHF. CDR3 DNA: TGTGCTAGTGGTTTATACAACAGGGGTCTGCCTCAGCCCCAGCATTTT.

This clone was seen a handful of times. The chain links TRBV18 to TRBJ1-5; tentative D call: TRBD1 (6 bases). Germline CDR1 KGHSH, CDR2 LQKENI. This CDR3 contains 12 residues. Trimming stripped 5 bases from V and 7 bases from J, with 9 bases between. The CDR3 region is CASSKGGQPQHF. CDR3 bases: TGTGCCAGCTCAAAGGGGGGGCAGCCCCAGCATTTT.

This chain links TRBV19 with TRBJ1-5, with D possibly matching TRBD1 (5 bases). Germline CDR1 reads LNHDA; CDR2 reads SQIVND (reference sequence). With 3 bases removed from V and 0 bases from J, the gap between germline ends came to 18 bases. CDR3 size: 18 residues. CDR3 amino acids: CASSIPFRRGNSNQPQHF. Here the CDR3 DNA reads TGTGCCAGTAGTATCCCTTTTCGCCGGGGGAATAGCAATCAGCCCCAGCATTTT.

This clone was detected only once. The chain links TRBV28 to TRBJ1-5; D is perhaps TRBD1 (5 bases). The CDR3 totals 18 residues. V was shortened by 2 bases and J by 0 bases, with 17 bases between the two germline ends. The germline CDR1 and CDR2 sequences are MDHEN and SYDVKM. CDR3 residues: CASSLPGGSGGSNQPQHF. CDR3 in DNA: TGTGCCAGCAGTTTACCGGGGGGTAGCGGGGGTAGCAATCAGCCCCAGCATTTT.

The chain carries TRBV5-1 and TRBJ1-1, with 8 bases aligning to TRBD1. CDR1 and CDR2 from the germline V gene are SGHRS and YFSETQ. The CDR3 is 14 residues long. Unmatched junction bases numbered 2, after V lost 3 bases and J lost 1 base. CDR3 in DNA: TGCGCCAGCAGCTGGGGACAGGCGAACACTGAAGCTTTCTTT. The encoded protein is CASSWGQANTEAFF.

The rearrangement links TRBV29-1 to TRBJ1-2, with TRBD1 as a possible D gene (5 bases). The germline gives CDR1 SQVTM, CDR2 ANQGSEA. Trimming stripped 7 bases from V and 5 bases from J, with 17 bases between. This CDR3 has 13 amino acids. The CDR3 sequence is CSATDSPTYGYTF. DNA for the CDR3: TGCAGCGCCACCGACAGTCCTACTTATGGCTACACCTTC.

The rearrangement uses TRBV27 and TRBJ2-7; tentative D call: TRBD1 (6 bases). CDR1 and CDR2 (germline): MNHEY, SMNVEV (reference sequence). With 4 bases removed from V and 7 bases from J, the gap between germline ends came to 23 bases. The CDR3 runs 16 residues. The CDR3 region is CASSSIKGLGAEEQYF. DNA of the CDR3: TGTGCCAGCAGTTCCATTAAAGGGTTGGGGGCAGAGGAGCAGTACTTC.

The genes are TRBV19 and TRBJ2-2, with D perhaps matching TRBD1 (6 bases). Germline V CDR1 and CDR2: LNHDA, SQIVND (reference sequence). V lost 10 bases and J 7 bases, leaving 16 bases between the germline ends. CDR3 length equals 13 residues. CDR3 loop: CATKIDRFGELFF. DNA for the CDR3: TGTGCCACCAAGATTGACAGGTTCGGGGAGCTGTTTTTT. The full variable domain, completed using reference TRBV19 and TRBJ2-2, is DGGITQSPKYLFRKEGQNVTLSCEQNLNHDAMYWYRQDPGQGLRLIYYSQIVNDFQKGDIAEGYSVSREKKESFPLTVTSAQKNPTAFYLCATKIDRFGELFFGEGSRLTVL.

This chain uses TRBV20-1 with TRBJ1-2; 8 nucleotides agree with TRBD1. With V trimmed by 3 bases and J by 8 bases, 14 bases remained unmatched. This CDR3 is 15 amino acids long. Germline CDR1 and CDR2: DFQATT and SNEGSKA (reference sequence). The CDR3 region has the DNA TGCAGTGCTAGTGAGGTCCGACAGGGGCCTTGGGGCTACACCTTC. This gives the protein CSASEVRQGPWGYTF.

The CDR3 loop is CASSIEDRGQPQHF. The CDR3 DNA follows: TGTGCCAGTAGTATAGAGGACAGGGGTCAGCCCCAGCATTTT. This chain joins TRBV19 and TRBJ1-5; TRBD1 aligns across 9 bases. The CDR3 runs 14 residues. Trimming took 0 bases from V and 6 from J; bases not matched to a gene: 0. The germline gives CDR1 LNHDA, CDR2 SQIVND (reference sequence).

The chain has TRBV5-5 and TRBJ1-1, with D possibly TRBD1 on 6 matching bases. CDR1 is SGHKS and CDR2 is YYEKEE in the germline V gene (reference sequence). Deletions cut 1 base from V and 5 bases from J, with 12 bases between. This CDR3 is built from 14 residues. In DNA, the CDR3 is TGTGCCAGCAGCTTGTACAGGGATAGGACTGAAGCTTTCTTT. This codes for CASSLYRDRTEAFF. Variable domain in full (rest from reference TRBV5-5 and TRBJ1-1): DAGVTQSPTHLIKTRGQQVTLRCSPISGHKSVSWYQQVLGQGPQFIFQYYEKEERGRGNFPDRFSARQFPNYSSELNVNALLLGDSALYLCASSLYRDRTEAFFGQGTRLTVV.

The chain is built from TRBV5-1 and TRBJ1-1, with TRBD1 as a possible D gene (5 bases). CDR1 is SGHRS and CDR2 is YFSETQ in the germline V gene. Trimming took off 0 bases at V and 4 bases at J, with 7 bases between the two ends. CDR3 length: 13 amino acids. The CDR3 reads CASSLEGPTEAFF. The CDR3 coding sequence is TGCGCCAGCAGCTTGGAGGGGCCCACTGAAGCTTTCTTT.

The V and J genes are TRBV27 and TRBJ1-1, with D unresolved. CDR3 length: 12 amino acids. Trimming took off 3 bases at V and 5 bases at J, with 7 bases between the two ends. Germline CDR1 MNHEY, CDR2 SMNVEV (reference sequence). CDR3 in amino acids: CASSFRGTEAFF. CDR3 bases: TGTGCCAGCAGTTTTCGGGGTACTGAAGCTTTCTTT.

The J gene is TRBJ2-3, the V gene TRBV6-1, with TRBD2 matching 9 bases. The length of the CDR3 is 16 residues. The V gene end was trimmed by 4 bases and the J gene end by 2 bases; junction bases not matched to a gene: 7. Germline CDR1 and CDR2: MNHNS and SASEGT. The CDR3, as DNA: TGTGCCAGCAGTGGTCTAGCGGGACCCTACACAGATACGCAGTATTTT. Amino acid sequence: CASSGLAGPYTDTQYF.

About this clone: The identical CDR3 is also encoded by other nucleotide sequences in the sample. The genes are TRBV5-1 and TRBJ1-1; possible D gene TRBD1, 5 bases. V gave up 1 base and J gave up 1 base, with 5 bases separating them. The CDR3 is 13 residues long. The germline CDR1 and CDR2 sequences are SGHRS and YFSETQ. CDR3: CASSLRGNTEAFF. CDR3 sequence (DNA): TGCGCCAGCAGCTTGAGGGGGAACACTGAAGCTTTCTTT.

The chain couples TRBV30 to TRBJ1-1, with D maybe TRBD1 (5 bases). Germline assignment: CDR1 GTSNPN and CDR2 SVGIG (reference sequence). The V and J ends lost 0 bases and 10 bases respectively, with 12 bases between them. The CDR3 is 12 amino acids. The CDR3 spells CAWSVSDRGAFF. CDR3 DNA sequence: TGTGCCTGGAGTGTCTCCGATAGGGGAGCTTTCTTT.